The 4 T cell receptor beta chains given below trace back to one sample, sequenced in a study of blood T cells in healthy people across ages. Then a second PCR, running roughly 6 to 11 cycles, was carried out with a sample-barcoded 5' primer and a J-beta primer mix. In TCRdb, the 5' RACE reads were re-called with MiXCR into one record per CDR3 protein. This table has 850,000 to 1,000,000 distinct CDR3 sequences, 51% appearing once. The sample consisted of blood. The receptors shown here come from a woman aged 55-70 years in good health.

This clonotype turned up a few times. The chain has TRBV29-1 and TRBJ2-5; 7 bases align to TRBD1. The CDR3 sequence is 12 residues long. CDR1 and CDR2 (germline): SQVTM, ANQGSEA. Trimming took 7 bases from V and 1 from J; bases not matched to a gene: 3. CDR3 residues: CSARDSQETQYF. As DNA, the CDR3 is TGCAGCGCAAGGGACAGCCAAGAGACCCAGTACTTC. Full variable domain (rest looked up from reference TRBV29-1 and TRBJ2-5): SAVISQKPSRDICQRGTSLTIQCQVDSQVTMMFWYRQQPGQSLTLIATANQGSEATYESGFVIDKFPISRPNLTFSTLTVSNMSPEDSSIYLCSARDSQETQYFGPGTRLLVL.

The V call is TRBV12-3 or TRBV12-4, the J call TRBJ2-5; D is uncertain. This CDR3 is built from 13 residues. With 5 bases removed from V and 3 bases from J, the gap between germline ends came to 10 bases. The CDR3: CASSPARKETQYF. CDR3 nucleotide sequence: TGTGCCAGCAGTCCGGCCCGTAAAGAGACCCAGTACTTC.

Points on this clonotype: This may be a read error, as it is one base from a much larger clone. The chain recombines TRBV28 with TRBJ2-7; D is possibly TRBD1 (6 bases). The CDR3 runs 14 residues. Germline CDR1 MDHEN, CDR2 SYDVKM. With 5 bases removed from V and 7 bases from J, the gap between germline ends came to 18 bases. CDR3 nucleotides: TGTGCCAGCAGTGTAAGGTGGGGGCTGGGGGAGCAGTACTTC. Translation gives CASSVRWGLGEQYF.

The CDR3 DNA is TGTGCCAGCTTACTTCCGGGACGAGATAATGAGCAGTTCTTC. Translation: CASLLPGRDNEQFF. The chain recombines TRBV6-6 with TRBJ2-1; TRBD1 or TRBD2 may be the D gene (5 bases each). CDR3 length equals 14 residues. Germline lookup yields CDR1 MNHNY and CDR2 SVGAGI (reference sequence). The V gene lost 8 bases and the J gene lost 7 bases, with 18 bases spanning the gap.